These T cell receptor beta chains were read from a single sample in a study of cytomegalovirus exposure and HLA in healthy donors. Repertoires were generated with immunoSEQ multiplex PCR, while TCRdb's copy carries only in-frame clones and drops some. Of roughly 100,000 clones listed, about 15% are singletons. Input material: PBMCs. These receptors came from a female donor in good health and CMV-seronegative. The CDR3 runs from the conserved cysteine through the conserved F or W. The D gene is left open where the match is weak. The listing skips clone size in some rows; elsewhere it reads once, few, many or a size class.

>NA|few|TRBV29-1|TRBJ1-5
TGCAGCGTTCGGCAGGGCGGCAATCAGCCCCAGCATTTT
CSVRQGGNQPQHF
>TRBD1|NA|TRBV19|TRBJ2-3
TGTGCCAGTAAAGGGACAGGGATGCTGAATACGCAGTATTTT
CASKGTGMLNTQYF
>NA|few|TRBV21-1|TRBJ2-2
TGTGCCAGCAGCAAAGGGAAAAGCGCGAACACCGGGGAGCTGTTTTTT
CASSKGKSANTGELFF
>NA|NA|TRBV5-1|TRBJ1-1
TGCGCCAGCAGCTTGCGGGGAACTGAAGCTTTCTTT
CASSLRGTEAFF
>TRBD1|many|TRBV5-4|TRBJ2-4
TGTGCCAGCAGCTCGGGACCGGGACAGGGGGATAGCATTCAGTACTTC
CASSSGPGQGDSIQYF
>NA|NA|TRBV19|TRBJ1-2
TGTGCCAGTAGTAACAGGGCTTCTCTATTTGATGGCTACACCTTC
CASSNRASLFDGYTF
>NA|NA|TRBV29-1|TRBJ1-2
TGCAGCGTTGCAGGGGCCGCTAACTATGGCTACACCTTC
CSVAGAANYGYTF
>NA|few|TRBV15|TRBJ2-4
TGTGCCACCAGCAGGGGTGACTCAGGGGATTTTGCCAAAAACATTCAGTACTTC
CATSRGDSGDFAKNIQYF
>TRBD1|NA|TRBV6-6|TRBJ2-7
TGTGCCAGCAATTTACATGGCGCAGGGGGCATCTACGAGCAGTACTTC
CASNLHGAGGIYEQYF
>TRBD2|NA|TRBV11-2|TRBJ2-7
TGTGCCAGCAGCTTAGGACTAGCGGCCCCCTACGAGCAGTACTTC
CASSLGLAAPYEQYF